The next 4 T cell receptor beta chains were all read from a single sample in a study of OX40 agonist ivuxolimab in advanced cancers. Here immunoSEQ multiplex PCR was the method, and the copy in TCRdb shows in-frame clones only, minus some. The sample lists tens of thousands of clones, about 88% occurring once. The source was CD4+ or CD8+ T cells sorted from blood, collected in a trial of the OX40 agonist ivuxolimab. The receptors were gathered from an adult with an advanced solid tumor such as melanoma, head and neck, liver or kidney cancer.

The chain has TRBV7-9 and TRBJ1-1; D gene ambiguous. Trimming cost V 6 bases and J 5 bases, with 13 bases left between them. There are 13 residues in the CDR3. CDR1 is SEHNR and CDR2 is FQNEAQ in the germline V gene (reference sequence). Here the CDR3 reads CASSLQTGTEAFF. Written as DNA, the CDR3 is TGTGCCAGCAGTTTACAGACTGGGACTGAAGCTTTCTTT.

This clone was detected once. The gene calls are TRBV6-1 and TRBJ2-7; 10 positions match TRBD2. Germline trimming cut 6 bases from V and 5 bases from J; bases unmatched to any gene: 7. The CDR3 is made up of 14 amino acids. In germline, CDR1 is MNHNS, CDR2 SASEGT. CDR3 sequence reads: CASRSSGRVDEQYF. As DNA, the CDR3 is TGTGCCAGCAGGTCTAGCGGGAGAGTGGACGAGCAGTACTTC.

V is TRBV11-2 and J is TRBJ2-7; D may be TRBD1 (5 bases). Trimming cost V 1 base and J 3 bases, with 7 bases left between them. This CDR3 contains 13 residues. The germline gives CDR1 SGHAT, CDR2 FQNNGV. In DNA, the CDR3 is TGTGCCAGCAGCTTAGGACAGATCTACGAGCAGTACTTC. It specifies CASSLGQIYEQYF.

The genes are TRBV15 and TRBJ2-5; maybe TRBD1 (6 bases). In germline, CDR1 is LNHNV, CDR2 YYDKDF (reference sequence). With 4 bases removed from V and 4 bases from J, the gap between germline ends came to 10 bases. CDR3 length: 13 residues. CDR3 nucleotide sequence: TGTGCCACCAGCACAGGGGTTCGAGAGACCCAGTACTTC. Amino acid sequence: CATSTGVRETQYF.